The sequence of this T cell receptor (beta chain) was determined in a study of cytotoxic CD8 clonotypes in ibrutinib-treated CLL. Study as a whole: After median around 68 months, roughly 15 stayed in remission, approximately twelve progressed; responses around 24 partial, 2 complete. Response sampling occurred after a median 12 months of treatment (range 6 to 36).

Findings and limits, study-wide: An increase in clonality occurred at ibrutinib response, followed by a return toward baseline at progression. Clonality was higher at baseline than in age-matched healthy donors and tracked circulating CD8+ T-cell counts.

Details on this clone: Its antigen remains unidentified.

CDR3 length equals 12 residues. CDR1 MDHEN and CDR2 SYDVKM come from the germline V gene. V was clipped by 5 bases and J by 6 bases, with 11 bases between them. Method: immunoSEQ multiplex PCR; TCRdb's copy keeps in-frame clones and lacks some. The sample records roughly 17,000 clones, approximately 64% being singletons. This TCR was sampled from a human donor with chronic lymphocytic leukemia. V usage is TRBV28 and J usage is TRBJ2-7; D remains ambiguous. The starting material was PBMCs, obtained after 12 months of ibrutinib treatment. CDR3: CASSRTPGEQYF. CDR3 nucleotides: TGTGCCAGCAGTCGTACCCCCGGCGAGCAGTACTTC.